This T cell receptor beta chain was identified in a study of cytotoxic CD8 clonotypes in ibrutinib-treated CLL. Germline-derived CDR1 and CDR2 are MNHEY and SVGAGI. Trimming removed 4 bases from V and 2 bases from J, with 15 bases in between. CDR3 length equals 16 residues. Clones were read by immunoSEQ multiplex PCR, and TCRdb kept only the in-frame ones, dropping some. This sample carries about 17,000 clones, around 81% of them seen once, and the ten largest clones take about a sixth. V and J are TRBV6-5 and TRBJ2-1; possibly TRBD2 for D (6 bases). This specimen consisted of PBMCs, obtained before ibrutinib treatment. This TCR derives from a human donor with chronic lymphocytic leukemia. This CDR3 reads CASSFDSGAAYNEQFF. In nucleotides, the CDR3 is TGTGCCAGCAGTTTCGATAGCGGAGCGGCCTACAATGAGCAGTTCTTC.